The rows below give T cell receptor beta chains drawn from one sample of a study of OX40 agonist ivuxolimab in advanced cancers. The table came from immunoSEQ multiplex PCR; TCRdb's copy has only in-frame clones and leaves some out. The table has 30,000 or so clones, about 82% seen once. The sequenced sample was CD4+ or CD8+ T cells sorted from blood, obtained in a trial of the OX40 agonist ivuxolimab. The receptors derive from an adult with an advanced solid tumor such as melanoma, head and neck, liver or kidney cancer. CDR3s include the opening cysteine and the closing phenylalanine or tryptophan. A D gene is named only where the DNA matches it firmly. Clone size is shown for a subset of rows, as once, few, many or a class of expanded clone.

abundance	j_gene	v_gene	len	d_gene	CDR3nt	CDR3aa
NA	TRBJ1-5	TRBV6-1	17	TRBD1	TGTGCCAGCAGTGAAGGAGCCGGGACAGGGTTCAATCAGCCCCAGCATTTT	CASSEGAGTGFNQPQHF
once	TRBJ2-3	TRBV4-1	14	TRBD2	TGCGCCAGCAGCGAAGCGGGAGGGGCAGATACGCAGTATTTT	CASSEAGGADTQYF
once	TRBJ2-1	TRBV11-2	15	TRBD2	TGTGCCAGCAGCTTAATAGGCGGGGGAGGCAATGAGCAGTTCTTC	CASSLIGGGGNEQFF
NA	TRBJ2-3	TRBV14	15	TRBD2	TGTGCCAGCAGCCAAGTTCTAGCGGGAGCGGATACGCAGTATTTT	CASSQVLAGADTQYF
NA	TRBJ1-2	TRBV9	16	TRBD1	TGTGCCAGCAGCGTAGGAACAACAGGGGTTAACTATGGCTACACCTTC	CASSVGTTGVNYGYTF
NA	TRBJ2-1	TRBV29-1	13	TRBD2	TGCAGCGTTGGTAGCGGGAGCTACAATGAGCAGTTCTTC	CSVGSGSYNEQFF
NA	TRBJ2-7	TRBV29-1	13	NA	TGCAGCGTGGCAGGGGGGCTCTCCTACGAGCAGTACTTC	CSVAGGLSYEQYF
NA	TRBJ2-7	TRBV5-1	14	NA	TGCGCCAGCAGCTTGTTTGGGGGTGCCTACGAGCAGTACTTC	CASSLFGGAYEQYF
NA	TRBJ2-7	TRBV30	15	NA	TGTGCCTGGAGTGTATCCTCATCACCCACCTACGAGCAGTACTTC	CAWSVSSSPTYEQYF
many	TRBJ1-3	TRBV25-1	14	NA	TGTGCCAGCAGTGACCAGGGGTTCGGAAACACCATATATTTT	CASSDQGFGNTIYF
large	TRBJ1-1	TRBV28	15	NA	NA	CASSLAVEGTGEAFF
few	TRBJ1-5	TRBV6-1	15	NA	TGTGCCAGCAGTGAAGTCCAGGGAAGCAATCAGCCCCAGCATTTT	CASSEVQGSNQPQHF
NA	TRBJ2-2	TRBV6-5	16	NA	TGTGCCAGCAGTTACTCAGCTGGTCCCAGGCCCGGGGAGCTGTTTTTT	CASSYSAGPRPGELFF
few	TRBJ1-1	TRBV29-1	9	NA	TGCAGCGTCGGTGGTGAAGCTTTCTTT	CSVGGEAFF
once	TRBJ2-7	TRBV7-9	15	NA	TGTGCCAGCAGCTTAGCGACAGCTAGCTCCTACGAGCAGTACTTC	CASSLATASSYEQYF
once	TRBJ2-7	TRBV27	18	NA	TGTGCCAGCAGCTCTCTGGGCGGGGACCGACCCTCAACCTACGAGCAGTACTTC	CASSSLGGDRPSTYEQYF
NA	TRBJ2-5	TRBV11-1	12	NA	TGTGCCAGCAGCCCCGAGGGGGAGACCCAGTACTTC	CASSPEGETQYF
NA	TRBJ1-2	TRBV7-3	15	NA	TGTGCCAGCAGCTTATCCCCACAGGCCACCTATGGCTACACCTTC	CASSLSPQATYGYTF
NA	TRBJ2-5	TRBV28	14	NA	TGTGCCAGCAGTTTAAGGGATCCACAAGAGACCCAGTACTTC	CASSLRDPQETQYF
NA	TRBJ1-1	TRBV9	15	NA	TGTGCCAGCAGCCCGACTGGAGGGTCGGGCACTGAAGCTTTCTTT	CASSPTGGSGTEAFF
few	TRBJ1-6	TRBV30	14	NA	TGTGCCTGGGGGGCAGGGTTTGGTAATTCACCCCTCCACTTT	CAWGAGFGNSPLHF
few	TRBJ1-5	TRBV2	17	TRBD1	TGTGCCAGCAGTGAATCGTTTATGGGACAGGGGGATCAGCCCCAGCATTTT	CASSESFMGQGDQPQHF
NA	TRBJ1-2	TRBV7-8	17	NA	TGTGCCAGCAGCTTAGATTTAGGGAACAGAGCTAACTATGGCTACACCTTC	CASSLDLGNRANYGYTF
NA	TRBJ1-1	TRBV6-5	13	NA	TGTGCCAGCAGTTACTCCCGGGGAAGAGAAGCTTTCTTT	CASSYSRGREAFF